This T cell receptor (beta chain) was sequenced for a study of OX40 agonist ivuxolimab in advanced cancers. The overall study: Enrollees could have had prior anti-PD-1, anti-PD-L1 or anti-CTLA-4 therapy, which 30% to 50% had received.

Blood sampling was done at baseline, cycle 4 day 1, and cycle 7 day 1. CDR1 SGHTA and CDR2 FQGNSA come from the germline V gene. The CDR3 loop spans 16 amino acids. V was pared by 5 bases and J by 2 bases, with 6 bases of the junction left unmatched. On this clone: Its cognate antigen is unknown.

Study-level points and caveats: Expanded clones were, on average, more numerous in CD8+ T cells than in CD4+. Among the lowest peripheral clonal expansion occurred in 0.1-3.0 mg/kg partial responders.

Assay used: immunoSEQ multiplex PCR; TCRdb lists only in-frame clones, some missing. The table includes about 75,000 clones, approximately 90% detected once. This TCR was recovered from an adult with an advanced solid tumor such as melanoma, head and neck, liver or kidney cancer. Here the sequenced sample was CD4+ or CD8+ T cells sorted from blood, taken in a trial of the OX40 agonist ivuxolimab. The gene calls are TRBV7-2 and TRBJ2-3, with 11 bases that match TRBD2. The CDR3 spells CASSLLAGVTTDTQYF. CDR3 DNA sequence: TGTGCCAGCAGCCTACTAGCGGGGGTTACCACAGATACGCAGTATTTT.